A selection of T cell receptor beta chains follows, all from one sample in a study of blood T cell repertoires in COVID-19. Only in-frame clones appear in the TCRdb table, and some are missing; sequencing was by immunoSEQ multiplex PCR. Here the sample spans tens of thousands of clones, more than 60% being singletons. Sequencing was carried out using peripheral blood. These receptors originate from a human donor in a cohort sampled during active COVID-19. The CDR3 runs from the conserved cysteine through the conserved F or W. Each record gives: D gene, J gene, CDR3 length, V gene, clone size, CDR3 protein, CDR3 DNA. D genes are given only for firm matches. Only part of the rows carry a size: once, few, many, or a class if the clone is expanded.

>TRBD2|TRBJ2-7|16|TRBV4-3|few
CASSQDRLAGGYEQYF
TGCGCCAGCAGCCAAGATCGGCTAGCGGGAGGCTACGAGCAGTACTTC
>-|TRBJ2-5|13|TRBV7-3|-
CASSYDGKETQYF
TGTGCCAGCAGCTACGACGGGAAAGAGACCCAGTACTTC
>-|TRBJ2-5|13|TRBV11-3|few
CASSLDNGETQYF
TGTGCCAGCAGCTTAGATAACGGAGAGACCCAGTACTTC
>-|TRBJ1-5|16|TRBV7-8|few
CASSLVGALIDQPQHF
TGTGCCAGCAGCTTAGTGGGGGCGCTTATCGATCAGCCCCAGCATTTT
>-|TRBJ2-3|15|TRBV2|-
CASSESVLMGNTQYF
TGTGCCAGCAGTGAATCGGTCCTCATGGGCAATACGCAGTATTTT
>TRBD2|TRBJ2-7|14|TRBV4-1|few
CASSQTSGSREQYF
TGCGCCAGCAGCCAGACTAGCGGGAGTAGGGAGCAGTACTTC
>TRBD1|TRBJ1-6|15|TRBV7-8|-
CASSFGQGRDSPLHF
TGTGCCAGCAGCTTCGGACAGGGACGGGATTCACCCCTCCACTTT
>TRBD2|TRBJ2-1|14|TRBV6-6|-
CASSYASGSVEQFF
TGTGCCAGCAGTTACGCTAGCGGGAGCGTTGAGCAGTTCTTC
>TRBD2|TRBJ2-1|16|TRBV6-5|-
CASSFETSGGDNEQFF
TGTGCCAGCAGTTTCGAAACTAGCGGCGGTGACAATGAGCAGTTCTTC
>-|TRBJ2-3|17|TRBV4-3|-
CASSHAVAAETTHTQYF
TGCGCCAGCAGCCACGCCGTAGCGGCCGAAACCACACATACGCAGTATTTT
>TRBD1|TRBJ1-5|15|TRBV6-1|few
CASSDSTGGRQPQHF
TGTGCCAGCAGTGATTCGACAGGGGGCCGGCAGCCCCAGCATTTT
>TRBD1|TRBJ1-5|16|TRBV6-2/TRBV6-3|-
CASSYGQAYSNQPQHF
TGTGCCAGCAGTTACGGACAGGCGTATAGCAATCAGCCCCAGCATTTT
>TRBD2|TRBJ2-3|15|TRBV5-1|-
CASTLAGTSTDTQYF
TGCGCCAGCACCTTAGCGGGAACTAGCACAGATACGCAGTATTTT
>-|TRBJ1-2|13|TRBV2|-
CASSEASGVGYTF
TGTGCCAGCAGTGAAGCGTCGGGGGTCGGCTACACCTTC
>-|TRBJ2-7|14|TRBV5-5|-
CASSFRQGSYEQYF
TGTGCCAGCAGCTTCAGGCAGGGGTCCTACGAGCAGTACTTC
>-|TRBJ2-7|11|TRBV30|-
CALGPSYEQYF
TGTGCCTTGGGCCCGTCGTACGAGCAGTACTTC
>TRBD1|TRBJ1-5|15|TRBV5-6|-
CASSITGGENQPQHF
TGTGCCAGCAGCATAACAGGGGGCGAGAATCAGCCCCAGCATTTT
>TRBD1|TRBJ1-6|16|TRBV7-2|-
CASSEGQGARNSPLHF
TGTGCCAGCAGCGAAGGACAGGGGGCAAGGAATTCACCCCTCCACTTT
>-|TRBJ1-5|15|TRBV7-9|-
CASSLGTFGNQPQHF
TGTGCCAGCAGCTTAGGGACATTTGGCAATCAGCCCCAGCATTTT
>-|TRBJ2-3|13|TRBV19|-
CASSDSHPDTQYF
TGTGCCAGTAGCGACAGCCACCCAGATACGCAGTATTTT
>-|TRBJ2-3|16|TRBV5-6|-
CASSLLGQGGTDTQYF
TGTGCCAGCAGCTTATTGGGGCAAGGAGGCACAGATACGCAGTATTTT
>TRBD2|TRBJ2-3|18|TRBV24-1|-
CATSDLRAAGASTDTQYF
TGTGCCACCAGTGATTTGCGGGCAGCGGGAGCTTCCACAGATACGCAGTATTTT
>TRBD2|TRBJ2-7|16|TRBV18|-
CASSPQPGGLFYEQYF
TGTGCCAGCTCACCGCAGCCGGGAGGTCTTTTCTACGAGCAGTACTTC
>-|TRBJ1-5|15|TRBV7-2|few
CASSLSTGSHQPQHF
TGTGCCAGCAGCTTATCGACAGGTTCCCATCAGCCCCAGCATTTT
>-|TRBJ2-7|14|TRBV28|-
CASSLIGGIYEQYF
TGTGCCAGCAGTTTAATCGGGGGTATCTACGAGCAGTACTTC
>-|TRBJ2-7|14|TRBV6-2/TRBV6-3|-
CASSPWRHSYEQYF
TGTGCCAGCAGTCCCTGGCGGCACTCCTACGAGCAGTACTTC
>-|TRBJ2-7|15|TRBV7-2|-
CASSPAGTEPYEQYF
TGTGCCAGCAGTCCCGCGGGGACTGAACCCTACGAGCAGTACTTC
>TRBD1|TRBJ2-7|15|TRBV7-8|-
CASSLAVRGIHEQYF
TGTGCCAGCAGCTTAGCGGTCAGGGGGATCCACGAGCAGTACTTC
>-|TRBJ1-5|14|TRBV19|-
CASSIETTWQPQHF
TGTGCCAGTAGTATTGAAACTACCTGGCAGCCCCAGCATTTT
>TRBD2|TRBJ2-1|11|TRBV30|-
CAWRTPGLAVF
TGTGCCTGGAGAACACCGGGACTAGCGGTCTTC